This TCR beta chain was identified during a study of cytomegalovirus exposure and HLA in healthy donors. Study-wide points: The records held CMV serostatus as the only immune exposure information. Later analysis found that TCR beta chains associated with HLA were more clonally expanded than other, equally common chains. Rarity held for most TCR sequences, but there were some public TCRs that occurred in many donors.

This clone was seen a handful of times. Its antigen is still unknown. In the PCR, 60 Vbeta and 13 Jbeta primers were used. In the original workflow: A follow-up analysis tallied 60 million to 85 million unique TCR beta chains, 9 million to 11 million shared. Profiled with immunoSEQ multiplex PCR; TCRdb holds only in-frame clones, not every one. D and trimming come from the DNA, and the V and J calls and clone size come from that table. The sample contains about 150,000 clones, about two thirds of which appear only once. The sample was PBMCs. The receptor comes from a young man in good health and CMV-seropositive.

The chain's CDR3 is CASSQGGSGKHSYEQYF. CDR3 DNA sequence: TGTGCCAGCAGCCAAGGAGGGAGCGGGAAGCACTCCTACGAGCAGTACTTC. V gene TRBV4-2 combines with J gene TRBJ2-7, with 7 positions matching TRBD2. The V gene's germline CDR1 is LGHNA and CDR2 YNFKEQ. V trimming: 1 base; J trimming: 0 bases; junction bases outside the gene matches: 9. This CDR3 spans 17 amino acids.